This entry lists 11 T cell receptor beta chains sequenced from one sample in a study of naive and memory T cell subsets. Broader study findings: Naive repertoires, especially CD8, held a few larger clonotypes, possibly memory cells re-expressing CD45RA.

For these TCRs, the target antigens are not known. Both TRBC1 and TRBC2 were covered by a beta constant-region primer of two equimolar oligonucleotides. Four rounds of PCR amplified the ligated cDNA using nested alpha and beta constant-region primers plus SP2. TCRdb passed the UMI-ligation and nested PCR reads through MiXCR, listing each CDR3 protein once. The repertoire holds about 150,000 distinct CDR3 sequences, with roughly 23% as singletons. The sample was naive CD4+ T cells from blood. These receptor sequences come from a human donor in good health.

This clonotype was detected only a few times. V is TRBV29-1 and J is TRBJ2-5; 7 bases map to TRBD1. Germline loops: CDR1 SQVTM, CDR2 ANQGSEA. The CDR3 loop spans 11 amino acids. Trimming at V came to 7 bases and at J to 3 bases, leaving 2 bases not matched to a gene. The CDR3 is CSGGQEETQYF. CDR3 in DNA: TGCAGCGGAGGACAGGAAGAGACCCAGTACTTC.

The chain links TRBV9 to TRBJ2-3; D ambiguous. This CDR3 has 16 amino acids. V was cut by 0 bases and J by 0 bases, with 11 bases left in between. Looked up from germline, CDR1 is SGDLS and CDR2 is YYNGEE. The CDR3 spells CASSVEPLLSTDTQYF. DNA for the CDR3: TGTGCCAGCAGCGTAGAGCCGTTATTAAGCACAGATACGCAGTATTTT. Full variable domain (rest looked up from reference TRBV9 and TRBJ2-3): DSGVTQTPKHLITATGQRVTLRCSPRSGDLSVYWYQQSLDQGLQFLIQYYNGEERAKGNILERFSAQQFPDLHSELNLSSLELGDSALYFCASSVEPLLSTDTQYFGPGTRLTVL.

This clonotype has only a few counts. V usage is TRBV29-1 and J usage is TRBJ2-7; 8 bases match TRBD1. Germline loops: CDR1 SQVTM, CDR2 ANQGSEA. The CDR3 covers 13 residues. V lost 7 bases and J lost 1; bases outside the gene matches: 6. CDR3 nucleotide sequence: TGCAGCGCCGGGACAGGATCATCCTACGAGCAGTACTTC. Encoded protein: CSAGTGSSYEQYF.

The chain uses TRBV20-1 and TRBJ1-2, with D possibly being TRBD1 (6 bases). Deletions cut 5 bases from V and 2 bases from J, with 9 bases between. There are 12 residues in the CDR3. Germline values: CDR1 DFQATT, CDR2 SNEGSKA (reference sequence). The DNA for the CDR3 is TGCAGTGCTTTACAGGGAAACTATGGCTACACCTTC. This codes for CSALQGNYGYTF.

The chain employs TRBV28 and TRBJ2-1; D is unclear. Trimming shortened V by 6 bases and J by 1 base, and 10 bases separated the two germline ends. Germline V CDR1 and CDR2: MDHEN, SYDVKM. The CDR3 runs 14 residues. The CDR3 nucleotides are TGTGCCAGCAGCCTTCTTGGGTCCTACAATGAGCAGTTCTTC. It codes for CASSLLGSYNEQFF. Using reference TRBV28 and TRBJ2-1 for the parts outside the CDR3, the full variable domain is DVKVTQSSRYLVKRTGEKVFLECVQDMDHENMFWYRQDPGLGLRLIYFSYDVKMKEKGDIPEGYSVSREKKERFSLILESASTNQTSMYLCASSLLGSYNEQFFGPGTRLTVL.

This clonotype was seen only a few times. CDR3 coding DNA: TGCAGTGCTAGGACAGGGGGAAAGGCTGAAGCTTTCTTT. Its translation: CSARTGGKAEAFF. The chain links TRBV20-1 to TRBJ1-1, with TRBD1 matching over 9 bases. This CDR3 has 13 amino acids. The junction had 5 bases not matched to a gene; V was cut back by 3 bases and J by 6 bases. Germline V gene lookup returns CDR1 DFQATT and CDR2 SNEGSKA (reference sequence).

This chain connects TRBV20-1 to TRBJ2-1, with TRBD2 identical over 10 bases. The CDR3 is 14 residues long. Germline trimming cut 5 bases from V and 7 bases from J; bases unmatched to any gene: 8. The V gene's germline CDR1 is DFQATT and CDR2 SNEGSKA (reference sequence). This CDR3 is CSAAIAGGVNEQFF. In nucleotides, the CDR3 is TGCAGTGCTGCGATAGCGGGAGGAGTTAATGAGCAGTTCTTC.

The chain links TRBV6-5 to TRBJ2-3; maybe TRBD1 (5 bases). Germline CDR1 reads MNHEY; CDR2 reads SVGAGI. This CDR3 is 14 amino acids long. Deletions cut 2 bases from V and 7 bases from J, with 13 bases between. The CDR3 sequence: CASSYGPPGNTQYF. The CDR3 coding sequence is TGTGCCAGCAGTTACGGACCCCCAGGGAATACGCAGTATTTT.

This clonotype came up a few times. The chain carries TRBV29-1 and TRBJ2-7; 12 bases are a match to TRBD2. The CDR3 loop spans 15 amino acids. Germline V gene lookup returns CDR1 SQVTM and CDR2 ANQGSEA. V dropped 7 bases and J dropped 3; count of bases not matched to a gene: 10. The CDR3 bases are TGCAGCGGAACTAGCGGGAGGTCCCCCGTCTACGAGCAGTACTTC. This translates into CSGTSGRSPVYEQYF.

This clonotype was seen a few times. The V gene is TRBV30, the J gene TRBJ2-1, with D possibly being TRBD2 (6 bases). The V gene lost 2 bases and the J gene lost 7 bases, with 18 bases spanning the gap. The CDR3 runs to 15 residues. Germline CDR1 reads GTSNPN; CDR2 reads SVGIG (reference sequence). DNA for the CDR3: TGTGCCTGGAGTTCCCAGCGGGTGGCATGGAATGAGCAGTTCTTC. Protein: CAWSSQRVAWNEQFF. Full variable domain (remainder filled in from reference TRBV30 and TRBJ2-1): SQTIHQWPATLVQPVGSPLSLECTVEGTSNPNLYWYRQAAGRGLQLLFYSVGIGQISSEVPQNLSASRPQDRQFILSSKKLLLSDSGFYLCAWSSQRVAWNEQFFGPGTRLTVL.

This sequence joins TRBV9 and TRBJ2-2; a possible D gene is TRBD2 (6 bases). Germline loops: CDR1 SGDLS, CDR2 YYNGEE. This CDR3 spans 15 amino acids. V lost 0 bases and J 5 bases, leaving 11 bases between the germline ends. CDR3 nucleotides: TGTGCCAGCAGCGTAGAACCGGGAGAGACCGGGGAGCTGTTTTTT. Amino acids: CASSVEPGETGELFF. Full variable domain (missing parts from reference TRBV9 and TRBJ2-2): DSGVTQTPKHLITATGQRVTLRCSPRSGDLSVYWYQQSLDQGLQFLIQYYNGEERAKGNILERFSAQQFPDLHSELNLSSLELGDSALYFCASSVEPGETGELFFGEGSRLTVL.